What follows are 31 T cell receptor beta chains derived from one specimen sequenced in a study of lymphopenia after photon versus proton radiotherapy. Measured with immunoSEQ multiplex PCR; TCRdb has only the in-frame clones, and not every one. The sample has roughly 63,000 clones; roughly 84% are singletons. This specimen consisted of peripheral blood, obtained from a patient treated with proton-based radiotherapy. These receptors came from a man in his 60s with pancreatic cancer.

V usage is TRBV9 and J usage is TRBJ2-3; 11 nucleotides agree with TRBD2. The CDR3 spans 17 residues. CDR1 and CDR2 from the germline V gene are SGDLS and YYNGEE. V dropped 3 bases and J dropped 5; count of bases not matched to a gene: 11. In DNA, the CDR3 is TGTGCCAGCAGCGAGTATTGGGGGACTAGCGGTGGAGATACGCAGTATTTT. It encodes CASSEYWGTSGGDTQYF.

The CDR3 DNA follows: TGTGCCAGCTCCTCCGGGACAACTCTGAACACTGAAGCTTTCTTT. It is translated as CASSSGTTLNTEAFF. The chain combines TRBV18 with TRBJ1-1; tentatively, D is TRBD1 (6 bases). The CDR3 loop spans 15 amino acids. The V gene's germline CDR1 is KGHSH and CDR2 LQKENI. Deletions cut 6 bases from V and 0 bases from J, with 14 bases between.

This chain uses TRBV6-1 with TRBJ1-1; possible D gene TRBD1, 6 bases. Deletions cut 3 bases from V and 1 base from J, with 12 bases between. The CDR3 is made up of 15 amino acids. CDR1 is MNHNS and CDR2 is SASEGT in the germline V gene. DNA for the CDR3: TGTGCCAGCAGTGATCCCGGACAGCCGAACACTGAAGCTTTCTTT. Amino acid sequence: CASSDPGQPNTEAFF.

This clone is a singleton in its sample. CDR3 nucleotide sequence: TGTGCCAGCGAGCCGGGCCCGTTTGATGGCTACACCTTC. It is translated as CASEPGPFDGYTF. The chain combines TRBV6-1 with TRBJ1-2; D is undetermined. CDR3 length: 13 residues. Trimming cost V 8 bases and J 6 bases, with 16 bases left between them. CDR1 is MNHNS and CDR2 is SASEGT in the germline V gene.

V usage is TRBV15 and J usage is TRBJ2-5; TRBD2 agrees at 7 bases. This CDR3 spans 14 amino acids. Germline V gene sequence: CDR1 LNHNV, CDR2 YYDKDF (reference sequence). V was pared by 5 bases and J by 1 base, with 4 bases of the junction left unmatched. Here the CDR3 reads CATSPWGGQETQYF. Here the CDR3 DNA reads TGTGCCACCAGCCCCTGGGGGGGCCAAGAGACCCAGTACTTC.

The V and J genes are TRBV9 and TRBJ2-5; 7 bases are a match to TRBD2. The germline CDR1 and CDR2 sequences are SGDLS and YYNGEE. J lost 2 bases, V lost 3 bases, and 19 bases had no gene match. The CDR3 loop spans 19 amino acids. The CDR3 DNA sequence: TGTGCCAGCAGCGCCTCCCGAGGGTTCATGGCTAGCGGACAAGAGACCCAGTACTTC. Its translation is CASSASRGFMASGQETQYF.

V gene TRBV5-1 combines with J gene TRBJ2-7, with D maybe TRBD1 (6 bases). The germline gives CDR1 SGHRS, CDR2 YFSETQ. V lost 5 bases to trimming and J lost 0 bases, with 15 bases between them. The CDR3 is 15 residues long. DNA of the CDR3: TGCGCCAGCAGATCGACCTTCAGGGGCTCCTACGAGCAGTACTTC. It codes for CASRSTFRGSYEQYF.

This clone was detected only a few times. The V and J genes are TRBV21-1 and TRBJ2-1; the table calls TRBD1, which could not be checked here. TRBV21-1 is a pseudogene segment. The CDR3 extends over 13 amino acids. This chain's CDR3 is CASSKVRGQGPFF. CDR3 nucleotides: TGTGCCAGCAGCAAAGTTAGGGGACAGGGGCCGTTCTTC.

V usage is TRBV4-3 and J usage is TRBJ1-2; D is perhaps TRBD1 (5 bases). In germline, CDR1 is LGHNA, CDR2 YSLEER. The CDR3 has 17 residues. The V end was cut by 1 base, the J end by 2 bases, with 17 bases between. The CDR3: CASSQARGRDMNYGYTF. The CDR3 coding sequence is TGCGCCAGCAGCCAAGCCCGGGGCAGAGATATGAACTATGGCTACACCTTC.

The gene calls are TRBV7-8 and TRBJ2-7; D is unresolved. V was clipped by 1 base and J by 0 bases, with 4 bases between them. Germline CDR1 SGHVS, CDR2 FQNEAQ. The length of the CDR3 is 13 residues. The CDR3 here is CASSLESSYEQYF. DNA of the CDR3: TGTGCCAGCAGCTTAGAATCCTCCTACGAGCAGTACTTC.

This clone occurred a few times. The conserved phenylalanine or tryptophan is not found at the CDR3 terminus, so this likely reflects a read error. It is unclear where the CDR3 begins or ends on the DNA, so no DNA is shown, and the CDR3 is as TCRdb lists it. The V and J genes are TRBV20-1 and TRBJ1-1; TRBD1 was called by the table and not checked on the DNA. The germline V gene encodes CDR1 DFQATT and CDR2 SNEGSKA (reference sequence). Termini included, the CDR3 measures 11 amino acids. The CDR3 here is CSATDLDQQGP.

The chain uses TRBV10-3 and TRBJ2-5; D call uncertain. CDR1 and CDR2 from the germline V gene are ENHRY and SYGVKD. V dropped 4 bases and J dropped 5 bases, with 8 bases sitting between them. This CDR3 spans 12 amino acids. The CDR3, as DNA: TGTGCCATCAGTGCCTTGGGGGAGACCCAGTACTTC. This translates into CAISALGETQYF.

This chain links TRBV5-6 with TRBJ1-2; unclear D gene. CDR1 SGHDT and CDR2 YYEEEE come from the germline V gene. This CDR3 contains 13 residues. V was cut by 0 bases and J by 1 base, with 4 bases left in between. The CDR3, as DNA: TGTGCCAGCAGCTTGGGGGATAACTATGGCTACACCTTC. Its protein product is CASSLGDNYGYTF.

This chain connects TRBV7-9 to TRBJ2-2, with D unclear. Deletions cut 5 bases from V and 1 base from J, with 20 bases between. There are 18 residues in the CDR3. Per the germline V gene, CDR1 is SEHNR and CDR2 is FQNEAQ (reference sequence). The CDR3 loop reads CASSPPLGGAQNTGELFF. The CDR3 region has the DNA TGTGCCAGCAGCCCACCCCTGGGCGGAGCTCAGAACACCGGGGAGCTGTTTTTT.

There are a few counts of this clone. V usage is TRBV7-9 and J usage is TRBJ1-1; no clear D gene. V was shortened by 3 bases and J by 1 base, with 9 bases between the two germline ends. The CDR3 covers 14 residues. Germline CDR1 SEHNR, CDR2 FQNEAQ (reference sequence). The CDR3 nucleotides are TGTGCCAGCAGCTTGGGCAAGGGGAACACTGAAGCTTTCTTT. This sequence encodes CASSLGKGNTEAFF.

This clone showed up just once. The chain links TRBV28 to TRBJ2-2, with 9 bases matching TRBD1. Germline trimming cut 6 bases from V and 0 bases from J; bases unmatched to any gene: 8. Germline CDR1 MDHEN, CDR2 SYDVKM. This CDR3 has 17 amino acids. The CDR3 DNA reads TGTGCCAGCAGCCCCCCGTGGACAGGGGCGAACACCGGGGAGCTGTTTTTT. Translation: CASSPPWTGANTGELFF.

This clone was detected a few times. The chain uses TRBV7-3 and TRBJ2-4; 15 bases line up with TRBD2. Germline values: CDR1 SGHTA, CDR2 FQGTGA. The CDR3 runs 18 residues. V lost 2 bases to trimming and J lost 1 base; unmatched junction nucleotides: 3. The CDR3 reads CASSLGLAGGGAKNIQYF. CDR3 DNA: TGTGCCAGCAGCTTAGGACTAGCGGGAGGGGGTGCCAAAAACATTCAGTACTTC. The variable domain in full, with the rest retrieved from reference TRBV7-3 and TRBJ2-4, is GAGVSQTPSNKVTEKGKYVELRCDPISGHTALYWYRQSLGQGPEFLIYFQGTGAADDSGLPNDRFFAVRPEGSVSTLKIQRTERGDSAVYLCASSLGLAGGGAKNIQYFGAGTRLSVL.

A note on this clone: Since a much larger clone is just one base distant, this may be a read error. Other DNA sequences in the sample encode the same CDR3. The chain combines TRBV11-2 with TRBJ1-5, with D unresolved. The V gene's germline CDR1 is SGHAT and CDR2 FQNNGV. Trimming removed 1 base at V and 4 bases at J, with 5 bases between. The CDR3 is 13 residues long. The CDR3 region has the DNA TGTGCCAGCAGCTTAGGCTTGAATCAGCCCCAGCATTTT. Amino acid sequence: CASSLGLNQPQHF.

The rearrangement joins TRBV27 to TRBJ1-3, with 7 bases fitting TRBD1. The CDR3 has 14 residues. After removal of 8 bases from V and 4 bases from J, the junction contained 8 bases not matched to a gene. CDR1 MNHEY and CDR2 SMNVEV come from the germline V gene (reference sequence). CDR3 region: CASGRTGYGNTIYF. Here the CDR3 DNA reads TGTGCCAGCGGCAGGACAGGCTACGGAAACACCATATATTTT.

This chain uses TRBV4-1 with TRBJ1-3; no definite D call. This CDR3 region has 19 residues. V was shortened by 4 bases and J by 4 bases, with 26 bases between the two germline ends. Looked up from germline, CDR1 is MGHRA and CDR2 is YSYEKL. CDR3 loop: CASSLRRMFGRELGNTIYF. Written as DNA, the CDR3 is TGCGCCAGCAGCCTAAGGAGGATGTTCGGGCGGGAATTGGGAAACACCATATATTTT.

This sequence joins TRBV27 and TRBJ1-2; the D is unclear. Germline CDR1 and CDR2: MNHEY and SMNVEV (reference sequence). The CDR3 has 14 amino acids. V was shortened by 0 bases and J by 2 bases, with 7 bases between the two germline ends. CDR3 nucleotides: TGTGCCAGCAGTTTATCAGCGCCGAACTATGGCTACACCTTC. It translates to CASSLSAPNYGYTF.

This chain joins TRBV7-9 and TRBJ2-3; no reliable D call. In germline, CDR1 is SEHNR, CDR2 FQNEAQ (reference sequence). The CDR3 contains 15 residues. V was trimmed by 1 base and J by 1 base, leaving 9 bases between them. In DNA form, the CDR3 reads TGTGCCAGCAGCTTAGAACTGCCCCGCACAGATACGCAGTATTTT. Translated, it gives CASSLELPRTDTQYF.

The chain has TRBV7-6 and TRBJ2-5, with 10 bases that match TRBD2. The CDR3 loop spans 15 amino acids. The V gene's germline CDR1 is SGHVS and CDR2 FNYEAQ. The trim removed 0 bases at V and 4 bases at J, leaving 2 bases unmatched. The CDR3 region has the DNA TGTGCCAGCAGCTTAGCGGGGACTAGCGTAGAGACCCAGTACTTC. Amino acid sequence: CASSLAGTSVETQYF.

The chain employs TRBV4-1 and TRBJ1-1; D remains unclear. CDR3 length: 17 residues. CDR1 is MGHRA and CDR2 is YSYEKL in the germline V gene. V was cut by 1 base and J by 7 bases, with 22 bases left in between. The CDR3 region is CASSQVGQRRSTREAFF. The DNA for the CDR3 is TGCGCCAGCAGCCAAGTGGGTCAACGCCGCTCTACGCGTGAAGCTTTCTTT.

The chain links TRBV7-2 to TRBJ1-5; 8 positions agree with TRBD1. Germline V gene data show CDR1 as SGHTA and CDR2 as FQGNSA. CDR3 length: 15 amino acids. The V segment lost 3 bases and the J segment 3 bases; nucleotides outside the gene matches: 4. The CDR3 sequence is CASSLTGAYNQPQHF. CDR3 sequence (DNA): TGTGCCAGCAGCTTGACAGGGGCCTACAATCAGCCCCAGCATTTT.

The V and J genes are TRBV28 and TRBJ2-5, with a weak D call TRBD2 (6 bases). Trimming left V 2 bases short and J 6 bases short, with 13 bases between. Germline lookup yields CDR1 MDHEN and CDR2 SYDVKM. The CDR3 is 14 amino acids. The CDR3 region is CASSLVGGGKTQYF. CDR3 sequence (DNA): TGTGCCAGCAGTTTAGTGGGAGGTGGAAAGACCCAGTACTTC.

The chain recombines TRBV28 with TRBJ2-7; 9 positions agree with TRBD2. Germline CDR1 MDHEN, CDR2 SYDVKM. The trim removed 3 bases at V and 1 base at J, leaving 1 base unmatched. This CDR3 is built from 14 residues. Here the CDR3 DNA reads TGTGCCAGCAGTTTGAGCGGGAGGTCCTACGAGCAGTACTTC. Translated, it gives CASSLSGRSYEQYF.

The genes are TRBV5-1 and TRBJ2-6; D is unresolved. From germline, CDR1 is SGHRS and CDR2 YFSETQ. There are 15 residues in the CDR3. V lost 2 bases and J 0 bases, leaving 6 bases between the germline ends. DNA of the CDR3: TGCGCCAGCAGCTTAGATGTCTCTGGGGCCAACGTCCTGACTTTC. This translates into CASSLDVSGANVLTF. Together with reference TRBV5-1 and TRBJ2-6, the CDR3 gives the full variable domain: KAGVTQTPRYLIKTRGQQVTLSCSPISGHRSVSWYQQTPGQGLQFLFEYFSETQRNKGNFPGRFSGRQFSNSRSEMNVSTLELGDSALYLCASSLDVSGANVLTFGAGSRLTVL.

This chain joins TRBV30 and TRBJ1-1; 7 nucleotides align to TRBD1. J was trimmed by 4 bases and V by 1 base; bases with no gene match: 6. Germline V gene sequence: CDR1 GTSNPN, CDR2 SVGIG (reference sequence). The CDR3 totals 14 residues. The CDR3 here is CAWSETGWATEAFF. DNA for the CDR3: TGTGCCTGGAGTGAGACAGGGTGGGCCACTGAAGCTTTCTTT.

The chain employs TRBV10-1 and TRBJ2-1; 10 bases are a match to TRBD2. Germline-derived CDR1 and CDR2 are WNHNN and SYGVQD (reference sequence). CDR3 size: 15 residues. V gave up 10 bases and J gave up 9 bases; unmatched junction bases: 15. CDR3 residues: CATSVGLAVGSEQFF. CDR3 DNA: TGCGCCACCTCGGTCGGACTAGCGGTAGGAAGTGAGCAGTTCTTC.

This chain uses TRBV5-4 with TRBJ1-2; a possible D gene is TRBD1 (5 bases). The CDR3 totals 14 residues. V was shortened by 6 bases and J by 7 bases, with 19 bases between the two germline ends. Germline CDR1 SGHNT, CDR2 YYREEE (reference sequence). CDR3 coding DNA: TGTGCCAGCAACTCGCAGGGCACCAGGTTTGGCTACACCTTC. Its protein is CASNSQGTRFGYTF.